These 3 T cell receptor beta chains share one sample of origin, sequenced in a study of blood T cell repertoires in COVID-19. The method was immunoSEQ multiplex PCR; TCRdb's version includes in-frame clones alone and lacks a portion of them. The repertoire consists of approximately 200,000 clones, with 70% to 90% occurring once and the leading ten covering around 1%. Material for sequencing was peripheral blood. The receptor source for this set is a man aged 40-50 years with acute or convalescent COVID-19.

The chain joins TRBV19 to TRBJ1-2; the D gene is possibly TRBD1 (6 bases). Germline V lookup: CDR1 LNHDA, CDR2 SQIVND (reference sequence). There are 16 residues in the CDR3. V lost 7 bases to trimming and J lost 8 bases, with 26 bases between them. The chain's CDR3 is CASTPGRGHQPSGYTF. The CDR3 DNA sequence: TGTGCCAGTACCCCCGGCAGGGGCCACCAGCCGAGCGGCTACACCTTC.

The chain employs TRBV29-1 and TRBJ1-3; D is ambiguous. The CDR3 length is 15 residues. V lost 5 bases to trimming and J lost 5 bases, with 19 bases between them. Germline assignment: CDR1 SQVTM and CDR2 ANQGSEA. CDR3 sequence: CSVSGGYSQRNTIYF. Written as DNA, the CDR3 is TGCAGCGTTTCCGGAGGTTACAGCCAGAGAAACACCATATATTTT. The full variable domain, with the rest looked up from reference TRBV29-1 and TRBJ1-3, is SAVISQKPSRDICQRGTSLTIQCQVDSQVTMMFWYRQQPGQSLTLIATANQGSEATYESGFVIDKFPISRPNLTFSTLTVSNMSPEDSSIYLCSVSGGYSQRNTIYFGEGSWLTVV.

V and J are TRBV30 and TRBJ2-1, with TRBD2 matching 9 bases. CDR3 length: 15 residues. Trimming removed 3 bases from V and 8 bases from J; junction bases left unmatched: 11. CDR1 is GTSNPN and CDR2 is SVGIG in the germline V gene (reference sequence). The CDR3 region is CAWSGGGARFDEQFF. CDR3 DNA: TGTGCCTGGAGCGGCGGGGGGGCCAGGTTCGATGAGCAGTTCTTC.